This is a list of T cell receptor beta chains from one sample in a study of blood T cells in healthy people across ages. TCRdb redid the calling of the 5' RACE reads with MiXCR, one entry per CDR3 protein. The sample records under 700,000 distinct CDR3 sequences, around 24% being singletons. A further study also used this sample, focusing on T cells of mothers and their children.

The sample comprised blood. The receptor set was obtained from a boy aged 5-17 years in good health. Both conserved end residues are trimmed from each CDR3.

j_gene,v_gene,CDR3aa
TRBJ2-5,TRBV4-3,ASSQGVLASEGTQY
TRBJ2-6,TRBV9,ASSAPGGANVLT
TRBJ2-5,TRBV27,AGSLLAGGGQETQY
TRBJ1-4,TRBV5-6,ASSSKGANEKLF
TRBJ2-6,TRBV18,ASSPRVPGANVLT
TRBJ2-7,TRBV20-1,SATGEGYEQY
TRBJ2-1,TRBV20-1,SARDPGQGRNEQF
TRBJ2-5,TRBV6-5,ASSYSRPAETQY
TRBJ2-1,TRBV7-9,ASSLPETSGVTYNEQF
TRBJ2-4,TRBV4-1,ASSQSPVQGNIQY
TRBJ2-2,TRBV20-1,SARTRNAGELF
TRBJ1-4,TRBV7-9,ASSPTTGGNEKLF
TRBJ2-1,TRBV27,ASNPDRVHNEQF
TRBJ2-7,TRBV5-1,ASSWTSGRSHEQY
TRBJ1-2,TRBV7-2,ASIWAGRENYGYT
TRBJ2-5,TRBV5-1,ASSRQGPLQETQY
TRBJ2-1,TRBV12-3/TRBV12-4,ASSLGSNNEQF
TRBJ2-7,TRBV6-5,ASSYRLGQIYEQY
TRBJ1-2,TRBV27,ASSLLGTGYGYT
TRBJ2-7,TRBV6-1,ASSDGWGPYEQY
TRBJ1-3,TRBV11-2,ASSLAGGPSGNTIY
TRBJ2-5,TRBV6-1,ATGQVRETQY
TRBJ1-4,TRBV28,ASSQGRATNEKLV
TRBJ2-7,TRBV28,ASSPPGLVPPYEQY
TRBJ2-5,TRBV7-9,ASSLVLRKPGETQY
-,TRBV12-3/TRBV12-4,ASSFQGPYEQY
TRBJ1-1,TRBV14,ASSQEGSWTGPGHDGLEAF
TRBJ1-2,TRBV27,ASSLSTRGPYGYT
TRBJ2-1,TRBV6-5,ASSYPTLRAFRDSYNEQF
TRBJ1-1,TRBV6-6,ASSSALYRAVNTEAF
TRBJ1-1,TRBV6-5,ASSYSGGSDTEAF
TRBJ2-5,TRBV2,ASSEAGTASETQY
TRBJ2-2,TRBV5-1,ASGETVTSGELF
TRBJ2-5,TRBV20-1,SARDKKGMETQY
TRBJ1-1,TRBV2,ASISGTLNTEAF
TRBJ2-7,TRBV24-1,ATSVQGGHEQY
TRBJ2-5,TRBV7-2,ASSLKGEETQY
TRBJ2-1,TRBV4-1,ASSQERTSENNEQF
-,TRBV6-1,ASSYEQF
TRBJ1-1,TRBV4-3,ASSQETGGYTEAF
TRBJ2-7,TRBV4-3,ASSQESWTPGRNEQY
TRBJ1-2,TRBV28,ASMEGRVDGYT